This is a list of T cell receptor beta chains from one sample in a study of CD8 T cells in ankylosing spondylitis. TCRdb analysed the 5' RACE reads with MiXCR anew, one entry per CDR3 protein. The repertoire includes about 360,000 distinct CDR3 sequences, around 15% of them detected once, and 0.95% to 1.4% sits in the top ten. The sequencing input was blood, either unsorted or a sorted T cell fraction (not recorded which). The receptors were gathered from a male donor with ankylosing spondylitis or in good health (not recorded which). CDR3s include the opening cysteine and the closing phenylalanine or tryptophan.

V gene: TRBV6-5
J gene: TRBJ1-2
CDR3 protein: CASSYDRVGSDGYTF

V gene: TRBV18
J gene: TRBJ2-5
CDR3 protein: CASSKSGTGQETQYF

V gene: TRBV20-1
J gene: TRBJ2-1
CDR3 protein: CSARDASGSSYNEQFF

V gene: TRBV12-3/TRBV12-4
J gene: TRBJ2-7
CDR3 protein: CASSLIVGFEQYF

V gene: TRBV5-1
J gene: TRBJ1-3
CDR3 protein: CASSPGTGNSGNTIYF

V gene: TRBV20-1
J gene: TRBJ1-1
CDR3 protein: CSARDPGNTEAFF

V gene: TRBV4-2
J gene: TRBJ1-4
CDR3 protein: CASAKGRQGVSDEKLFF

V gene: TRBV6-1
J gene: TRBJ1-2
CDR3 protein: CASSERQPYGYTF

V gene: TRBV29-1
J gene: TRBJ2-1
CDR3 protein: CSVEGVDEQFF

V gene: TRBV12-3/TRBV12-4
J gene: TRBJ1-4
CDR3 protein: CASSLNSGANEKLFF

V gene: TRBV5-1
J gene: TRBJ2-3
CDR3 protein: CASRILGDTQYF

V gene: TRBV12-3/TRBV12-4
J gene: TRBJ2-7
CDR3 protein: CACSLRASGGTSSYEQYF

V gene: TRBV11-2
J gene: TRBJ2-5
CDR3 protein: CASSPRDRRSETQYF

V gene: TRBV7-2
J gene: TRBJ2-5
CDR3 protein: CASSLGIGPSSQETQYF

V gene: TRBV5-1
J gene: TRBJ2-2
CDR3 protein: CASSVTSDRTGELFF

V gene: TRBV2
J gene: TRBJ1-4
CDR3 protein: CASTPDGTNEKLFF

V gene: TRBV15
J gene: TRBJ2-7
CDR3 protein: CATSRELLVYEQYF

V gene: TRBV10-3
J gene: TRBJ2-3
CDR3 protein: CAISDSGTSGGSGTDTQYF

V gene: TRBV11-2
J gene: TRBJ2-7
CDR3 protein: CASSLERLSSYEQYF

V gene: TRBV12-3/TRBV12-4
J gene: TRBJ2-7
CDR3 protein: CASSLGGGRYEQYF

V gene: TRBV7-9
J gene: TRBJ2-7
CDR3 protein: CASSFEGYYEQYF

V gene: TRBV20-1
J gene: TRBJ2-5
CDR3 protein: CSAAGSSEETQYF

V gene: TRBV7-8
J gene: TRBJ1-2
CDR3 protein: CASSSRTDPSGGYTF

V gene: TRBV4-1
J gene: TRBJ1-1
CDR3 protein: CASSQDPGGMNTEAFF